The TCR beta chain described here comes from a study of blood T cell repertoires in COVID-19 (dated by TCRdb to about 2020). With regard to the full study: Samples covering the acute and convalescent phases of COVID-19 were provided by collaborators in the United States, Italy and Spain. The material from the prospective study consisted of cDNA or gDNA derived from T cells, B-cell-depleted T cells, or PBMCs. Subjects who had been exposed to COVID-19, were actively infected with it, or had recovered from it provided the deeply sampled blood TCRbeta repertoires that made up the dataset. The repertoires were released in a freely available public database meant as a resource for research on the immune response to SARS-CoV-2. The samples were drawn from the first 160 participants of the ongoing ImmuneRACE study and from some 1,300 subjects provided by 6 global collaborators. Sample metadata almost always included a de-identified subject ID, COVID-19 status, age in years and sex. Where available, HLA class I and class II types were taken from metadata supplied by the sample provider and were not determined by assay-based typing. The full study reports these points: The quantity of clinical and demographic metadata differed by source and by participant and was supplied without curation.

The CDR3 spans 12 residues, from the cysteine through the phenylalanine. The CDR3 DNA has 36 bases and is translated from base 1. CDR1 MDHEN and CDR2 SYDVKM were looked up in the germline V gene. The V and J ends are trimmed by 5 bases and 5 bases, leaving 7 bases between them. Comments on this clone: The specificity of this receptor is unknown. No much larger clone exists at a distance of one base, and base qualities are not known.

TCRbeta CDR3 regions were amplified from genomic DNA using the immunoSEQ Assay, a bias-controlled multiplex PCR. For the original study's pipeline: The number of nucleated cells in each sample was estimated by amplification of reference gene primers within the assay. Sequence reads were collapsed and filtered to measure the absolute abundance of every unique TCRbeta CDR3 rearrangement. For each sample, productive Simpson clonality was calculated as the square root of Simpson's diversity index across productive rearrangements. Imported from immuneACCESS, the table was reduced by TCRdb to in-frame sequences with V and J called. These copies leave out some clones; in studies compared against another copy, an unresolved V gene accounts for under half, and the cause of the remainder is not known. From that table come the V and J calls and clone size; the DNA was used to work out D and trimming. The sample table contains about 210,000 clones; only one count was recorded for 84% of them. The ten largest clones capture roughly 7.6% of the sample.

The collaborating institutions used their own protocols to collect whole blood in K2EDTA tubes. Collaborator samples were shipped for TCRbeta analysis as frozen whole blood, isolated PBMCs, or DNA extracted from either sample type. The chain is made from TRBV28 and TRBJ1-5, with no confidently assigned D gene. This clonotype was obtained from a woman between 45 and 60 years old with active or convalescent COVID-19. The specimen sequenced was peripheral blood. In nucleotides, the sequence is TGTGCCAGCAGTAATACATATCAGCCCCAGCATTTT. It translates to CASSNTYQPQHF. Extended through the reference TRBV28 and TRBJ1-5 proteins, this CDR3 yields the full variable domain: DVKVTQSSRYLVKRTGEKVFLECVQDMDHENMFWYRQDPGLGLRLIYFSYDVKMKEKGDIPEGYSVSREKKERFSLILESASTNQTSMYLCASSNTYQPQHFGDGTRLSIL.